The TCR beta chain described here comes from a study of OX40 agonist ivuxolimab in advanced cancers. Broader study findings: Certain nonresponders likewise exhibited a low normalized T-cell clonal expansion. More expanded clones were seen, on average, in CD8+ T cells than in CD4+.

Notes on this clone: Its antigen is not identified.

Clones were read by immunoSEQ multiplex PCR, and TCRdb kept only the in-frame ones, dropping some. The sample shows some 69,000 clones, over 75% of them seen only once. J gave up 7 bases and V 5 bases, and 13 bases lay outside the gene matches. Germline V CDR1 and CDR2: SGHTA, FQGNSA. The CDR3 has 16 amino acids. Specimen: CD4+ or CD8+ T cells sorted from blood, collected in a trial of the OX40 agonist ivuxolimab. This chain joins TRBV7-2 and TRBJ2-1, with 8 bases lining up with TRBD2. This receptor was taken from an adult with an advanced solid tumor such as melanoma, head and neck, liver or kidney cancer. The CDR3 sequence is CASSHNSGNSFNEQFF. The CDR3 nucleotides are TGTGCCAGCAGCCACAATAGCGGGAATTCCTTTAATGAGCAGTTCTTC.